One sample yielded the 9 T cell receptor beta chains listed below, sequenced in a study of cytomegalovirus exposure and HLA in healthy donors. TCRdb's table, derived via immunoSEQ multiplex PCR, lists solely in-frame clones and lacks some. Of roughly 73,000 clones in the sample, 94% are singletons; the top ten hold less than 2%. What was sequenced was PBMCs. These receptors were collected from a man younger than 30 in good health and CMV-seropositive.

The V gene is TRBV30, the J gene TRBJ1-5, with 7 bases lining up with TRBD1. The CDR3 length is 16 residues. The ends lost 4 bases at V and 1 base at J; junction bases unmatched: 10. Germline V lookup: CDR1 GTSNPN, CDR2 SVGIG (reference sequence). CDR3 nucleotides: TGTGCCTGGACCGAGGGCGGACAGGACAGCAATCAGCCCCAGCATTTT. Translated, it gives CAWTEGGQDSNQPQHF.

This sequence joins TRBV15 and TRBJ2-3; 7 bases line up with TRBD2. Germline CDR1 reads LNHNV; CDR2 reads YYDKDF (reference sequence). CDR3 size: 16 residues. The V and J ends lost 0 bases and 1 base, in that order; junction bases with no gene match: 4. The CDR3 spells CATSRDPLAGTDTQYF. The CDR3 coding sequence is TGTGCCACCAGCAGAGATCCGCTAGCGGGCACAGATACGCAGTATTTT. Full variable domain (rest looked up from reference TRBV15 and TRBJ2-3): DAMVIQNPRYQVTQFGKPVTLSCSQTLNHNVMYWYQQKSSQAPKLLFHYYDKDFNNEADTPDNFQSRRPNTSFCFLDIRSPGLGDTAMYLCATSRDPLAGTDTQYFGPGTRLTVL.

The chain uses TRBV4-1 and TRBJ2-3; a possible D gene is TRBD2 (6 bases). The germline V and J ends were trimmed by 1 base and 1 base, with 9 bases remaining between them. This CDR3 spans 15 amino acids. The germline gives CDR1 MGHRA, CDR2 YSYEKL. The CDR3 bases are TGCGCCAGCAGCCAAGTACTAGCAGGCACAGATACGCAGTATTTT. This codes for CASSQVLAGTDTQYF.

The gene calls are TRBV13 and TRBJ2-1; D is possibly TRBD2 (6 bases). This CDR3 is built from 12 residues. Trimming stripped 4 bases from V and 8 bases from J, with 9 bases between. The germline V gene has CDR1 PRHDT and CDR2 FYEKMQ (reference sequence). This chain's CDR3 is CASSYERDEQFF. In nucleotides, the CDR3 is TGTGCCAGCAGCTATGAGCGGGATGAGCAGTTCTTC. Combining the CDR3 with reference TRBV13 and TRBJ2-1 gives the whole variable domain AAGVIQSPRHLIKEKRETATLKCYPIPRHDTVYWYQQGPGQDPQFLISFYEKMQSDKGSIPDRFSAQQFSDYHSELNMSSLELGDSALYFCASSYERDEQFFGPGTRLTVL.

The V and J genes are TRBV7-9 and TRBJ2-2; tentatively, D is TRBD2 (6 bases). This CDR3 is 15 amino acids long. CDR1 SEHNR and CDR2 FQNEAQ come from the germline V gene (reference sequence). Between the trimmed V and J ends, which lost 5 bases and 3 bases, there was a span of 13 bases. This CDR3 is CASSTGDGDTGELFF. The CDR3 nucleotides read TGTGCCAGCAGCACGGGGGACGGGGACACCGGGGAGCTGTTTTTT.

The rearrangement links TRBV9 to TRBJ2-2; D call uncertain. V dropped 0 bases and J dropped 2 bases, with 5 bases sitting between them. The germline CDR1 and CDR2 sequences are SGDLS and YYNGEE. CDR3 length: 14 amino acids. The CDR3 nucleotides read TGTGCCAGCAGCGTAGACTCAAACACCGGGGAGCTGTTTTTT. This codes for CASSVDSNTGELFF. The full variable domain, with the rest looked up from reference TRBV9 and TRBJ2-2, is DSGVTQTPKHLITATGQRVTLRCSPRSGDLSVYWYQQSLDQGLQFLIQYYNGEERAKGNILERFSAQQFPDLHSELNLSSLELGDSALYFCASSVDSNTGELFFGEGSRLTVL.

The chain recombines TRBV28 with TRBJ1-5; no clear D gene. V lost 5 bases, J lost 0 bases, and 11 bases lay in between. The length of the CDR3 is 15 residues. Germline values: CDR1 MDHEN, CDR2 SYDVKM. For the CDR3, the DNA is TGTGCCAGCAGTGAGGGCTTAATTAGCAATCAGCCCCAGCATTTT. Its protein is CASSEGLISNQPQHF.

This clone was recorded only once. The CDR3 spells CASSPTSGRAYEQYF. For the CDR3, the DNA is TGTGCCAGCAGCCCTACTAGCGGGAGGGCCTACGAGCAGTACTTC. V usage is TRBV11-3 and J usage is TRBJ2-7, with TRBD2 identical over 13 bases. V trimming: 5 bases; J trimming: 2 bases; junction bases outside the gene matches: 3. There are 15 residues in the CDR3. CDR1 SGHNT and CDR2 YENEEA come from the germline V gene.

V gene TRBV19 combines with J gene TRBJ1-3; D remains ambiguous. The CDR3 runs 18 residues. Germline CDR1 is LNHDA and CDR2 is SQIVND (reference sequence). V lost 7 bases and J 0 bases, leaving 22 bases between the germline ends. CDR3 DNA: TGTGCCAGTACCATTTCCCACCACCGGCGGGACTCTGGAAACACCATATATTTT. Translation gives CASTISHHRRDSGNTIYF. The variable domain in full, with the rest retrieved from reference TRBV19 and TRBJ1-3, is DGGITQSPKYLFRKEGQNVTLSCEQNLNHDAMYWYRQDPGQGLRLIYYSQIVNDFQKGDIAEGYSVSREKKESFPLTVTSAQKNPTAFYLCASTISHHRRDSGNTIYFGEGSWLTVV.